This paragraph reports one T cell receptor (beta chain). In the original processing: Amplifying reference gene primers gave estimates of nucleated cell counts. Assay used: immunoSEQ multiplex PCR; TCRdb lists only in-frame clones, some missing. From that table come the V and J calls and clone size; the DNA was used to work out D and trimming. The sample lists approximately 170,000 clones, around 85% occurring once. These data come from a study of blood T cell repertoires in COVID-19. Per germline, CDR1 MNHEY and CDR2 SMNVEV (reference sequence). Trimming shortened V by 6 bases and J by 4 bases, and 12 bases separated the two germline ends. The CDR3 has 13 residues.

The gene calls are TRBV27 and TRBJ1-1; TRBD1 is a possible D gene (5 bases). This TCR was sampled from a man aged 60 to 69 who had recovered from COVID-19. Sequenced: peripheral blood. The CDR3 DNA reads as TGTGCCAGCAGGGGCAATAGGGGCACTGAAGCTTTCTTT. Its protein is CASRGNRGTEAFF.